These 23 T cell receptor beta chains were sequenced from one sample in a study of blood T cell repertoires in COVID-19. The repertoire was sequenced with immunoSEQ multiplex PCR; TCRdb's copy has only in-frame clones and lacks some. The sample contains 200,000 to 250,000 clones, roughly 84% of which appear only once. Sequencing used peripheral blood. The receptors were gathered from a woman aged 45-65 years with acute or convalescent COVID-19.

The chain couples TRBV5-1 to TRBJ2-1; D is perhaps TRBD2 (5 bases). Trimming cost V 1 base and J 0 bases, with 11 bases left between them. Germline CDR1 is SGHRS and CDR2 is YFSETQ. The CDR3 consists of 16 residues. The DNA for the CDR3 is TGCGCCAGCAGCTTGCTTGGGGAGATCTCCTACAATGAGCAGTTCTTC. This codes for CASSLLGEISYNEQFF.

The genes are TRBV6-1 and TRBJ2-4; 12 bases are shared with TRBD2. There are 17 residues in the CDR3. The J segment lost 0 bases and the V segment lost 3 bases, leaving 3 bases of the junction unmatched. Germline V gene lookup returns CDR1 MNHNS and CDR2 SASEGT. CDR3 in amino acids: CASSELAGGIAKNIQYF. In DNA, the CDR3 is TGTGCCAGCAGTGAGCTAGCGGGGGGGATAGCCAAAAACATTCAGTACTTC.

This clone was seen a single time. J is TRBJ2-3 and V is TRBV19; 15 bases line up with TRBD2. V lost 4 bases and J lost 5; bases outside the gene matches: 4. From germline, CDR1 is LNHDA and CDR2 SQIVND (reference sequence). The CDR3 spans 16 residues. The CDR3 DNA follows: TGTGCCAGTAGTAATGGGGGACTAGCGGGAGGAGATACGCAGTATTTT. Encoded protein: CASSNGGLAGGDTQYF. The whole variable domain, filled in from reference TRBV19 and TRBJ2-3, reads DGGITQSPKYLFRKEGQNVTLSCEQNLNHDAMYWYRQDPGQGLRLIYYSQIVNDFQKGDIAEGYSVSREKKESFPLTVTSAQKNPTAFYLCASSNGGLAGGDTQYFGPGTRLTVL.

The chain uses TRBV6-5 and TRBJ2-5; tentative D call: TRBD1 (6 bases). V dropped 2 bases and J dropped 5 bases, with 15 bases sitting between them. The CDR3 has 15 residues. Looked up from germline, CDR1 is MNHEY and CDR2 is SVGAGI. CDR3 sequence reads: CASSYGVGASETQYF. As DNA, the CDR3 is TGTGCCAGCAGTTACGGAGTGGGGGCCTCGGAGACCCAGTACTTC.

The genes are TRBV5-1 and TRBJ2-2; TRBD1 is a possible D gene (6 bases). The CDR3 is 17 residues long. Per the germline V gene, CDR1 is SGHRS and CDR2 is YFSETQ. Trimming took off 1 base at V and 0 bases at J, with 13 bases between the two ends. This CDR3 is CASSLQLGATNTGELFF. The DNA of the CDR3 is TGCGCCAGCAGCTTGCAGCTGGGGGCCACGAACACCGGGGAGCTGTTTTTT.

The CDR3 protein is CASSQDRQRTDTQYF. The DNA for the CDR3 is TGCGCCAGCAGCCAAGACAGACAGCGCACAGATACGCAGTATTTT. J is TRBJ2-3 and V is TRBV4-3, with TRBD1 as a possible D gene (5 bases). Germline V gives CDR1 LGHNA, CDR2 YSLEER. This CDR3 region has 15 residues. V was pared by 0 bases and J by 1 base, with 8 bases between.

This sequence joins TRBV5-1 and TRBJ2-1; D unresolved. V was pared by 0 bases and J by 3 bases, with 7 bases between. CDR3 length: 14 amino acids. Germline values: CDR1 SGHRS, CDR2 YFSETQ. In nucleotides, the CDR3 is TGCGCCAGCAGCTTGGCGCAGGTCTACAATGAGCAGTTCTTC. As protein: CASSLAQVYNEQFF.

The chain joins TRBV6-4 to TRBJ2-1; 7 bases fit TRBD2. The CDR3 has 15 residues. V lost 2 bases and J lost 8; bases outside the gene matches: 9. Germline assignment: CDR1 MRHNA and CDR2 SNTAGT. CDR3 in amino acids: CASSDGGLKYDEQFF. In nucleotides, the CDR3 is TGTGCCAGCAGTGACGGGGGACTAAAATATGATGAGCAGTTCTTC.

The chain is built from TRBV30 and TRBJ2-5; a possible D gene is TRBD2 (5 bases). The germline CDR1 and CDR2 sequences are GTSNPN and SVGIG (reference sequence). This CDR3 has 13 residues. The V end lost 1 base, the J end lost 2 bases, and 8 bases lay between the germline ends. The CDR3 reads CAWSAGIQETQYF. As DNA, the CDR3 is TGTGCCTGGAGTGCCGGGATTCAAGAGACCCAGTACTTC.

The J gene is TRBJ2-2, the V gene TRBV6-4; 7 positions agree with TRBD1. CDR1 MRHNA and CDR2 SNTAGT come from the germline V gene. Trimming cost V 6 bases and J 5 bases; bases outside gene matches: 3. The CDR3 is made up of 13 amino acids. The CDR3 DNA reads TGTGCCAGCAGCCAGACAGGGACCGGGGAGCTGTTTTTT. This translates into CASSQTGTGELFF.

This sequence joins TRBV5-8 and TRBJ2-5, with 10 nucleotides matching TRBD2. Germline V gives CDR1 SGHTS, CDR2 YDEGEE. The CDR3 extends over 15 amino acids. V was clipped by 4 bases and J by 5 bases; unmatched bases: 8. CDR3 region: CASSRSTSGVETQYF. As DNA, the CDR3 is TGTGCCAGCAGCCGCTCTACTAGCGGGGTGGAGACCCAGTACTTC.

The rearrangement links TRBV25-1 to TRBJ1-1; no reliable D call. The CDR3 sequence is 13 residues long. Germline CDR1 MGHDK, CDR2 SYGVNS. V was trimmed by 3 bases and J by 11 bases, leaving 16 bases between them. CDR3 residues: CASSEHWAPNAFF. The CDR3 DNA reads as TGTGCCAGCAGTGAGCACTGGGCGCCGAATGCTTTCTTT.

This clone was seen more than once but under ten times. The V gene is TRBV11-2, the J gene TRBJ1-4; TRBD1 matches 9 bases. The V segment lost 5 bases and the J segment 8 bases; nucleotides outside the gene matches: 6. Germline-derived CDR1 and CDR2 are SGHAT and FQNNGV. The CDR3 extends over 14 amino acids. In nucleotides, the CDR3 is TGTGCCAGCAGCCTGGGACAGGGAGGCGAAAAACTGTTTTTT. Its translation: CASSLGQGGEKLFF.

This sequence joins TRBV5-4 and TRBJ1-2, with D unclear. This CDR3 is built from 14 residues. Between the trimmed V and J ends, which lost 2 bases and 3 bases, there was a span of 11 bases. Germline V gives CDR1 SGHNT, CDR2 YYREEE (reference sequence). The CDR3 region is CASSFRGRYYGYTF. CDR3 DNA: TGTGCCAGCAGCTTTCGGGGAAGGTACTATGGCTACACCTTC.

With respect to this clone: Germline and junction disagree at one end, which may indicate a read error. This chain joins TRBV7-7 and TRBJ2-5, with D possibly being TRBD2 (6 bases). Germline CDR1 is SSHAT and CDR2 is FNYEAQ (reference sequence). The CDR3 is 14 amino acids. This CDR3 is CASSPPGEAETQYF. CDR3 sequence (DNA): TGTGCTAGCAGCCCACCCGGGGAGGCAGAGACCCAGTACTTC. Together with reference TRBV7-7 and TRBJ2-5, the CDR3 gives the full variable domain: GAGVSQSPRYKVTKRGQDVTLRCDPISSHATLYWYQQALGQGPEFLTYFNYEAQPDKSGLPSDRFSAERPEGSISTLTIQRTEQRDSAMYRCASSPPGEAETQYFGPGTRLLVL.

CDR3 sequence: CASSFYPDRPAANEKLFF. The CDR3 DNA sequence: TGTGCCAGCAGTTTCTACCCCGACAGACCTGCAGCTAATGAAAAACTGTTTTTT. V usage is TRBV28 and J usage is TRBJ1-4; D might be TRBD1 (5 bases). The germline gives CDR1 MDHEN, CDR2 SYDVKM. V lost 3 bases, J lost 3 bases, and 20 bases lay in between. The CDR3 sequence is 18 residues long.

The chain has TRBV30 and TRBJ1-4; 8 bases line up with TRBD1. V dropped 0 bases and J dropped 5; count of bases not matched to a gene: 2. CDR1 is GTSNPN and CDR2 is SVGIG in the germline V gene (reference sequence). CDR3 length: 14 amino acids. CDR3 protein: CAWSVQGVNEKLFF. The CDR3, as DNA: TGTGCCTGGAGTGTACAGGGGGTGAATGAAAAACTGTTTTTT.

The V call is TRBV2, the J call TRBJ1-3, with TRBD1 identical over 7 bases. Germline CDR1 and CDR2: SNHLY and FYNNEI. This CDR3 comprises 15 residues. Germline trimming cut 5 bases from V and 3 bases from J; bases unmatched to any gene: 7. The CDR3 region has the DNA TGTGCCAGCAGTCCGACCCGACAGGGTGGAAACACCATATATTTT. It encodes CASSPTRQGGNTIYF. The full variable domain, rest sourced from reference TRBV2 and TRBJ1-3, is EPEVTQTPSHQVTQMGQEVILRCVPISNHLYFYWYRQILGQKVEFLVSFYNNEISEKSEIFDDQFSVERPDGSNFTLKIRSTKLEDSAMYFCASSPTRQGGNTIYFGEGSWLTVV.

V gene TRBV2 combines with J gene TRBJ1-2, with 12 bases that match TRBD1. Per the germline V gene, CDR1 is SNHLY and CDR2 is FYNNEI. CDR3 size: 15 residues. V shed 4 bases, J shed 5 bases, and the junction held 5 bases outside the gene matches. Here the CDR3 reads CASSVPGQGAYGYTF. As DNA, the CDR3 is TGTGCCAGCAGTGTCCCGGGACAGGGGGCTTATGGCTACACCTTC.

This clone was recorded only once. The rearrangement joins TRBV11-2 to TRBJ1-1; 8 bases line up with TRBD1. Germline V gene lookup returns CDR1 SGHAT and CDR2 FQNNGV. J gave up 1 base and V 5 bases, and 6 bases lay outside the gene matches. CDR3 length: 15 residues. CDR3 amino acids: CASSGRTGPNTEAFF. The DNA of the CDR3 is TGTGCCAGCAGCGGACGGACAGGGCCGAACACTGAAGCTTTCTTT.

The gene calls are TRBV27 and TRBJ2-2; possible D gene TRBD2, 6 bases. The CDR3 consists of 13 residues. Germline CDR1 and CDR2: MNHEY and SMNVEV (reference sequence). V was clipped by 3 bases and J by 5 bases, with 7 bases between them. CDR3 sequence: CASSFGGTGELFF. CDR3 in DNA: TGTGCCAGCAGTTTTGGGGGGACCGGGGAGCTGTTTTTT.

The rearrangement uses TRBV19 and TRBJ2-5; D is possibly TRBD1 (5 bases). V lost 3 bases and J 2 bases, leaving 13 bases between the germline ends. Germline V lookup: CDR1 LNHDA, CDR2 SQIVND (reference sequence). The CDR3 runs 15 residues. The CDR3 sequence: CASSMLGVVQETQYF. The CDR3 nucleotides read TGTGCCAGTAGTATGCTAGGGGTAGTTCAAGAGACCCAGTACTTC.

Ten or more counts support this clone. The chain couples TRBV5-8 to TRBJ1-2, with TRBD1 matching 8 bases. Trimming removed 3 bases from V and 8 bases from J; junction bases left unmatched: 9. The CDR3 consists of 14 residues. Per germline, CDR1 SGHTS and CDR2 YDEGEE. CDR3 sequence (DNA): TGTGCCAGCAGCTCCGGGACAGGAGTGGGGGGCTACACCTTC. As protein: CASSSGTGVGGYTF. Combining the CDR3 with reference TRBV5-8 and TRBJ1-2 gives the whole variable domain EAGVTQSPTHLIKTRGQQATLRCSPISGHTSVYWYQQALGLGLQFLLWYDEGEERNRGNFPPRFSGRQFPNYSSELNVNALELEDSALYLCASSSGTGVGGYTFGSGTRLTVV.